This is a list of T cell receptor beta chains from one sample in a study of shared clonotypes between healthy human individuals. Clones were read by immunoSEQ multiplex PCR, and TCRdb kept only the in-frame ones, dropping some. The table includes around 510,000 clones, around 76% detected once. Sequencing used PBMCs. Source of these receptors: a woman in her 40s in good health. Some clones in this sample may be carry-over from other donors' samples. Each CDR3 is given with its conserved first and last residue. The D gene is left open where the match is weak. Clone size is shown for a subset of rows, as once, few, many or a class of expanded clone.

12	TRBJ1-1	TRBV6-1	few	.	CASRDGVTEAFF	TGTGCCAGCAGAGACGGTGTCACTGAAGCTTTCTTT
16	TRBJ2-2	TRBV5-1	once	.	CASSLSRAPNTGELFF	TGCGCCAGCAGCTTGAGCAGGGCTCCGAACACCGGGGAGCTGTTTTTT
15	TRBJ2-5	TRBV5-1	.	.	CASSLYQGAVETQYF	TGCGCCAGCAGCTTGTACCAGGGTGCGGTGGAGACCCAGTACTTC
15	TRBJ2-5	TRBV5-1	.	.	CASSLGTDSSMTQYF	TGCGCCAGCAGCTTGGGCACAGACAGCTCAATGACCCAGTACTTC
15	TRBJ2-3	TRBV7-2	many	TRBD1	CASSYRPGGADTQYF	TGTGCCAGCAGCTACAGGCCAGGGGGCGCAGATACGCAGTATTTT
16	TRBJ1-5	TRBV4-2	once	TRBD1	CASSHPDRGINQPQHF	TGTGCCAGCAGCCACCCGGACAGGGGAATCAATCAGCCCCAGCATTTT
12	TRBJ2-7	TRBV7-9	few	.	CASSLGGLEQYF	TGTGCCAGCAGCCTAGGGGGGCTGGAGCAGTACTTC
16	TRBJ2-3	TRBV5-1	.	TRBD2	CASSLAIAGATDTQYF	TGCGCCAGCAGCTTGGCCATAGCGGGAGCCACAGATACGCAGTATTTT
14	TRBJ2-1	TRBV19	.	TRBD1	CASRDRGSYNEQFF	TGTGCCAGTAGGGACAGGGGATCCTACAATGAGCAGTTCTTC
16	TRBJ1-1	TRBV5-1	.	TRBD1	CASSSGQAVLNTEAFF	TGCGCCAGCAGCTCGGGACAGGCCGTTCTGAACACTGAAGCTTTCTTT
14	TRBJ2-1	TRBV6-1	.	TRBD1	CAGGPGQGIGEQFF	TGTGCCGGTGGACCGGGACAGGGGATAGGTGAGCAGTTCTTC
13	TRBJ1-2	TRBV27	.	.	CASVNDRNYGYTF	TGTGCCAGCGTCAACGACAGAAACTATGGCTACACCTTC
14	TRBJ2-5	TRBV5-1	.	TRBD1	CASSQQGAEETQYF	TGCGCCAGCAGCCAACAGGGGGCTGAAGAGACCCAGTACTTC
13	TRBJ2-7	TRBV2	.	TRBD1	CASGWQGAYSQYF	TGTGCCAGCGGCTGGCAGGGGGCATATAGCCAGTACTTC
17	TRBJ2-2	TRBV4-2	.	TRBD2	CASSPRGTSGRTGELFF	TGTGCCAGCAGCCCCAGGGGGACTAGCGGGAGAACCGGGGAGCTGTTTTTT
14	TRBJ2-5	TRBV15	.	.	CATSRETAAETQYF	TGTGCCACCAGCAGAGAAACTGCAGCGGAGACCCAGTACTTC
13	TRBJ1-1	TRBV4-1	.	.	CASSQDPARKAFF	TGCGCCAGCAGCCAAGATCCGGCAAGAAAAGCTTTCTTT
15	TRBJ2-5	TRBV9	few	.	CASSVLGQNLETQYF	TGTGCCAGCAGCGTACTGGGGCAGAATTTGGAGACCCAGTACTTC
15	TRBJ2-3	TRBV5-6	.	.	CASSLAGLSTDTQYF	TGTGCCAGCAGCTTAGCGGGTTTAAGCACAGATACGCAGTATTTT
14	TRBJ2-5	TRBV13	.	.	CASTAGTRVGTQYF	TGTGCCAGCACAGCCGGGACAAGAGTAGGGACCCAGTACTTC
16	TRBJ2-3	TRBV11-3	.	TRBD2	CASSMGTSGPTDTQYF	TGTGCCAGCAGCATGGGGACTAGCGGCCCCACAGATACGCAGTATTTT
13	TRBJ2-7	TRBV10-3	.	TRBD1	CAGGTGLSYEQYF	TGTGCCGGGGGGACAGGGCTCTCCTACGAGCAGTACTTC
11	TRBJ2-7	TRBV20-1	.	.	CSATQGYEQYF	TGCAGTGCAACACAGGGATACGAGCAGTACTTC
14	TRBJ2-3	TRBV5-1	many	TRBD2	CASSGLAGTDTQYF	TGCGCCAGCAGCGGACTAGCGGGAACAGATACGCAGTATTTT
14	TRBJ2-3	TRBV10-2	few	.	CASSESGSGDTQYF	TGCGCCAGCAGTGAGTCCGGGTCGGGGGATACGCAGTATTTT
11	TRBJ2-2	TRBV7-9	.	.	CATQGPGELFF	TGTGCCACCCAGGGGCCCGGGGAGCTGTTTTTT
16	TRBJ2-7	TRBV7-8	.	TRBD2	CASSLQAGVGSYEQYF	TGTGCCAGCAGCCTCCAGGCGGGAGTCGGGTCCTACGAGCAGTACTTC
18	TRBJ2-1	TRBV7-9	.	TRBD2	CASSSRTSGRALHNEQFF	TGTGCCAGCAGCTCTCGGACTAGCGGGAGGGCCCTCCACAATGAGCAGTTCTTC
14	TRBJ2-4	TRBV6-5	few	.	CASRDTVAKNIQYF	TGTGCCAGCAGAGACACCGTAGCCAAAAACATTCAGTACTTC
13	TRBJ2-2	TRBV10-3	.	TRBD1	CASGQGWDGELFF	TGTGCCAGCGGACAGGGTTGGGACGGGGAGCTGTTTTTT
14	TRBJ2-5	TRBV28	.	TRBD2	CASRASGDEETQYF	TGTGCCAGCAGGGCTAGCGGCGATGAAGAGACCCAGTACTTC
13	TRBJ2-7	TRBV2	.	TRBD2	CASTSGATYEQYF	TGTGCCAGCACTAGCGGGGCTACCTACGAGCAGTACTTC
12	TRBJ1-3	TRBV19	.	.	CASSHLEDTIYF	TGTGCCAGTAGTCACCTCGAGGACACCATATATTTT
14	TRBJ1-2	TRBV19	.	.	CASSPRAQIYGYTF	TGTGCCAGTAGTCCCCGTGCGCAGATCTATGGCTACACCTTC
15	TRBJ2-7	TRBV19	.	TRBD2	CASSSGLAGAHEQYF	TGTGCCAGTAGTTCGGGACTAGCGGGAGCCCACGAGCAGTACTTC
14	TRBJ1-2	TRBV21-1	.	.	CAISQRGQTFGYTF	TGTGCCATCTCCCAGAGGGGACAGACCTTTGGCTACACCTTC